A selection of T cell receptor beta chains follows, all from one sample in a study of shared clonotypes between healthy human individuals. Clones were sequenced by immunoSEQ multiplex PCR, and TCRdb holds only the in-frame ones, with some missing. Of some 740,000 clones in the sample, around 92% were seen once. Sequenced sample: naive CD8+ T cells sorted from blood. These receptors all stem from a man aged 25-45 years in good health. The CDR3 runs from the conserved cysteine through the conserved F or W. D genes are given only for firm matches. Size is omitted from some rows. Given values are once, few, many or a class for expanded clones.

abundance	len	v_gene	j_gene	d_gene	CDR3nt	CDR3aa
-	14	TRBV5-1	TRBJ2-7	TRBD1	TGCGCCAGCAGCTTCGAGACAGGGGGGTACGAGCAGTACTTC	CASSFETGGYEQYF
few	14	TRBV7-9	TRBJ1-2	TRBD1	TGTGCCAGCAGCTTGCTAGACAGGGAGGGGAGCTACACCTTC	CASSLLDREGSYTF
-	12	TRBV18	TRBJ2-5	-	TGTGCCAGCTCACCTGAAAGAGAGACCCAGTACTTC	CASSPERETQYF
-	15	TRBV15	TRBJ2-7	-	TGTGCCACCAGCAGAGTGGGGGACGGGTCCTACGAGCAGTACTTC	CATSRVGDGSYEQYF
-	15	TRBV27	TRBJ2-3	-	TGTGCCAGCAGTTCTCTCGGAGGCTCGGCTGATACGCAGTATTTT	CASSSLGGSADTQYF
-	14	TRBV5-6	TRBJ2-6	-	TGTGCCAGCAGTTGGATCTCTGGGGCCAACGTCCTGACTTTC	CASSWISGANVLTF
-	16	TRBV27	TRBJ2-2	TRBD2	TGTGCCAACCCTCTAGCGGGAGGAGGGAACACCGGGGAGCTGTTTTTT	CANPLAGGGNTGELFF
once	17	TRBV27	TRBJ2-5	TRBD1	TGTGCCAGCAGTTTATCCCTCGGACAGGGGACTTTGGAGACCCAGTACTTC	CASSLSLGQGTLETQYF
-	15	TRBV7-6	TRBJ2-7	TRBD2	TGTGCCAGCAGCCCCCGCCAGCGGGGGTCCTACGAGCAGTACTTC	CASSPRQRGSYEQYF
-	13	TRBV10-2	TRBJ1-1	TRBD1	TGCGCCAGCACTGAGACAGGGGGCACTGAAGCTTTCTTT	CASTETGGTEAFF
-	12	TRBV7-9	TRBJ2-7	-	TGTGCCAGCAGCTCCCAACGGCCCGAGCAGTACTTC	CASSSQRPEQYF
-	14	TRBV4-1	TRBJ2-7	TRBD1	TGCGCCAGCAGCCAAGCGACAGGGTCATACGAGCAGTACTTC	CASSQATGSYEQYF
-	17	TRBV19	TRBJ1-1	-	TGTGCCAGTAGCACTTCGGGATACCGTGATTTCAACACTGAAGCTTTCTTT	CASSTSGYRDFNTEAFF
-	12	TRBV6-5	TRBJ2-7	-	TGTGCCAGCAGCCCCGGGTTCGGAGAGCAGTACTTC	CASSPGFGEQYF
-	15	TRBV6-4	TRBJ1-2	-	TGTGCCAGCAGTGATACCCCGGGGGTGGGTAATGGCTACACCTTC	CASSDTPGVGNGYTF
-	14	TRBV5-8	TRBJ1-4	-	TGTGCCAGCAGCTTTAGAACAGGGAATGAAAAACTGTTTTTT	CASSFRTGNEKLFF
-	14	TRBV28	TRBJ2-7	TRBD2	TGTGCCAGCCACGGGACTATTTCGGTATACGAGCAGTACTTC	CASHGTISVYEQYF
-	16	TRBV27	TRBJ2-1	TRBD2	TGTGCCAGCAGCCTTACATTAGCGGGATCCTACAATGAGCAGTTCTTC	CASSLTLAGSYNEQFF
-	16	TRBV4-1	TRBJ2-2	-	TGCGCCAGCAGCGCTTTGGGCGGACTGAACACCGGGGAGCTGTTTTTT	CASSALGGLNTGELFF
-	13	TRBV18	TRBJ2-7	-	TGTGCCAGCTCACCGGCAGCCCCCCGGGAGCAGTACTTC	CASSPAAPREQYF
-	15	TRBV7-2	TRBJ2-1	TRBD2	TGTGCCAGCAGCTCCGGACTAGCGGGAGGTAATGAGCAGTTCTTC	CASSSGLAGGNEQFF
-	13	TRBV5-1	TRBJ2-1	-	TGCGCCAGCAGCTTCAGACAGAACAATGAGCAGTTCTTC	CASSFRQNNEQFF
-	15	TRBV6-1	TRBJ1-1	-	TGTGCCAGCAGTGATTACGTACGGACGAACACTGAAGCTTTCTTT	CASSDYVRTNTEAFF
-	14	TRBV6-5	TRBJ2-7	TRBD1	TGTGCCAGCAGTTACCGGGACAGGCCCTACGAGCAGTACTTC	CASSYRDRPYEQYF
-	12	TRBV29-1	TRBJ2-7	-	TGCAGCGTTGCTGACAGCTCCTACGAGCAGTACTTC	CSVADSSYEQYF
once	15	TRBV5-1	TRBJ2-3	-	TGCGCCAGCAGCTTGGGCCAGGGACGCACAGATACGCAGTATTTT	CASSLGQGRTDTQYF
-	14	TRBV7-9	TRBJ1-2	-	TGTGCCAGCAGCTTAGCCTCGGGGGTCTATGGCTACACCTTC	CASSLASGVYGYTF
-	14	TRBV6-1	TRBJ2-2	-	TGTGCCAGCAGTGAGTTTTGGGGTGACGAAACGCTGTTTTTT	CASSEFWGDETLFF
-	12	TRBV7-9	TRBJ2-5	-	TGTGCCAGCAGCTTAGCTCAAGAGACCCAGTACTTC	CASSLAQETQYF
-	16	TRBV9	TRBJ2-7	-	TGTGCCAGCAGCGTAGAGTCCTTGGGGGTGGCCGACGAGCAGTACTTC	CASSVESLGVADEQYF
-	16	TRBV6-6	TRBJ2-3	TRBD2	TGTGCCAGCAGTTACCGGAGCGGGAGGGCCGGTGATACGCAGTATTTT	CASSYRSGRAGDTQYF
once	16	TRBV5-5	TRBJ2-7	-	TGTGCCAGCAGCTTGAGGGGGGGACTTTTCTTCTACGAGCAGTACTTC	CASSLRGGLFFYEQYF
-	19	TRBV7-2	TRBJ1-2	-	TGTGCCAGCAGCTTAATCGATGGGGGACATTCCCTAGTTAGCTATGGCTACACCTTC	CASSLIDGGHSLVSYGYTF
-	14	TRBV27	TRBJ2-1	-	TGTGCCACCGTGACCAGGGACTGGGCGAATGAGCAGTTCTTC	CATVTRDWANEQFF
-	16	TRBV4-1	TRBJ2-2	TRBD1	TGCGCCAGCAGCCAAGGGGACAGGGGGCGTACCGGGGAGCTGTTTTTT	CASSQGDRGRTGELFF
-	13	TRBV30	TRBJ2-5	TRBD2	TGTGCCTGGAGTAACGCGGGGGTAGAGACCCAGTACTTC	CAWSNAGVETQYF
-	16	TRBV19	TRBJ1-3	-	TGTGCCAGTAGTATTCTCCCGACAGGCTCTGGAAACACCATATATTTT	CASSILPTGSGNTIYF
-	18	TRBV21-1	TRBJ1-1	-	TGTGCCAGCAGCAAAGAGAAACAGGATGGGCTTAAGTTCACTGAAGCTTTCTTT	CASSKEKQDGLKFTEAFF
-	14	TRBV19	TRBJ2-7	-	TGTGCCAGTAGGCTCCGGGACGGATCCTACGAGCAGTACTTC	CASRLRDGSYEQYF
-	15	TRBV28	TRBJ1-2	-	TGTGCCAGCAGTTTAATTCCAGGCCCCAACTATGGCTACACCTTC	CASSLIPGPNYGYTF
-	14	TRBV27	TRBJ1-2	-	TGTGCCAGCAGTTTAAAGATCATGGGGTATGGCTACACCTTC	CASSLKIMGYGYTF
-	14	TRBV19	TRBJ2-7	-	TGTGCCAGTAGTATGTCGGGGGGCACCTACGAGCAGTACTTC	CASSMSGGTYEQYF
-	15	TRBV12-5	TRBJ2-5	-	TGTGCTAGTGGTTTGGTCCCCCTGGGATGTGAGACCCAGTACTTC	CASGLVPLGCETQYF
-	18	TRBV5-1	TRBJ2-1	TRBD2	TGCGCCAGCAGCTCACTAGCGGGAGGGCCTCGGGGATACAATGAGCAGTTCTTC	CASSSLAGGPRGYNEQFF
once	15	TRBV2	TRBJ2-5	TRBD2	TGTGCCAGCTCCGGACTAGCGGGCAACCAAGAGACCCAGTACTTC	CASSGLAGNQETQYF
once	15	TRBV7-2	TRBJ2-1	-	TGTGCCAGCAGCTCGTTGAGTGGGTCCTACAATGAGCAGTTCTTC	CASSSLSGSYNEQFF
-	15	TRBV27	TRBJ1-5	-	TGTGCCAGCAGTTTATCGGTAGGGAGCAATCAGCCCCAGCATTTT	CASSLSVGSNQPQHF
-	12	TRBV25-1	TRBJ2-7	-	TGTGCCAGCAGTGAACCAGGCCACGAGCAGTACTTC	CASSEPGHEQYF
-	15	TRBV11-2	TRBJ1-2	-	TGTGCCAGCAGCTTAGTAGGACACACTAACTATGGCTACACCTTC	CASSLVGHTNYGYTF
-	13	TRBV15	TRBJ1-2	-	TGTGCCACCAGCAGACGGGGGCACTATGGCTACACCTTC	CATSRRGHYGYTF
few	13	TRBV30	TRBJ2-5	-	TGTGCCTGGGAAACTTCAGGGACGGAGACCCAGTACTTC	CAWETSGTETQYF
-	16	TRBV7-9	TRBJ1-1	-	TGTGCCAGCAGCTCCCCCTCCGGGGCCCCCAGCACTGAAGCTTTCTTT	CASSSPSGAPSTEAFF
-	14	TRBV5-5	TRBJ1-1	-	TGTGCCAGCAGCTTGGTACAGGGAGACACTGAAGCTTTCTTT	CASSLVQGDTEAFF